This T cell receptor beta chain was profiled in a study of molecular identifiers for immune sequencing clone quantification. On this clonotype: This sequence may be a read error, since a much larger clone differs from it by one base.

Libraries used roughly 18,000 to 1,100,000 sorted naive CD8 T cells and 10%, 30% or 50% RNA input. V dropped 4 bases and J dropped 0 bases, with 14 bases sitting between them. The CDR3 runs to 15 residues. Germline V gene sequence: CDR1 DFQATT, CDR2 SNEGSKA (reference sequence). TCRdb re-analysed the PCR reads in MiXCR, keeping a single row per CDR3 protein. The data contain some 590,000 distinct CDR3 sequences, about 25% of them seen just once; the ten biggest clones take up about 0.81%. This chain uses TRBV20-1 with TRBJ2-3; TRBD2 is a possible D gene (5 bases). Sequencing was performed on naive CD8+ T cells from blood, with Jurkat cell RNA spiked in. As for subset: FACS-sorted CD8+CD4-CCR7+CD45RA+ naive T cells. The clonotype comes from a human donor in good health. Some libraries in this study had Jurkat cell RNA spiked in. CDR3 sequence (DNA): TGCAGTGCTACAGCACGGGGAGAAAGCACAGATACGCAGTATTTT. Protein sequence: CSATARGESTDTQYF.